A single sample gave rise to the 29 T cell receptor beta chains below, sequenced in a study of early T cells in non-severe SARS-CoV-2 infection. TCRdb re-called the 5' RACE reads through MiXCR, storing one row per CDR3 protein. The sample comprises tens of thousands of distinct CDR3 sequences, 11% of which are singletons, and just under 3% rests with the top ten. Source: whole blood, taken at baseline. These TCRs come from an adult who was a healthcare worker with PCR-confirmed SARS-CoV-2 infection or an uninfected control (not recorded which).

The chain combines TRBV7-3 with TRBJ2-2; D is uncertain. This CDR3 has 13 residues. V lost 4 bases to trimming and J lost 6 bases, with 9 bases between them. The germline gives CDR1 SGHTA, CDR2 FQGTGA. This chain's CDR3 is CASSSFVPGELFF. The CDR3 DNA sequence: TGTGCCAGCAGCTCCTTTGTGCCCGGGGAGCTGTTTTTT.

This clonotype was seen repeatedly, ten times or more. This chain connects TRBV29-1 to TRBJ1-1; D is undetermined. The length of the CDR3 is 10 residues. Per the germline V gene, CDR1 is SQVTM and CDR2 is ANQGSEA. Trimming left V 7 bases short and J 2 bases short, with 5 bases between. The CDR3 is CSGLNTEAFF. CDR3 nucleotide sequence: TGCAGCGGCCTCAACACTGAAGCTTTCTTT.

Concerning this clonotype: The junction does not match germline at one end; this may be a read error. J is TRBJ1-1 and V is TRBV6-2 or TRBV6-3, with TRBD1 matching 8 bases. Germline V gives CDR1 MNHEY, CDR2 SVGEGT. The CDR3 spans 15 residues. The CDR3 protein is CASRPRTGFNTETFF. The CDR3 DNA follows: TGTGCCAGCAGACCCCGGACAGGGTTTAACACTGAAACTTTCTTT.

V is TRBV12-3 or TRBV12-4 and J is TRBJ2-1, with 8 bases fitting TRBD2. With V trimmed by 5 bases and J by 9 bases, 9 bases remained unmatched. This CDR3 contains 14 residues. As DNA, the CDR3 is TGTGCCAGCAGTACCCAGACTAGCGCCCGTGAGCAGTTCTTC. It is translated as CASSTQTSAREQFF.

The chain couples TRBV12-3 or TRBV12-4 to TRBJ1-3; D perhaps matches TRBD1 (6 bases). V lost 6 bases and J 0 bases, leaving 15 bases between the germline ends. CDR3 length: 16 residues. The CDR3 is CASSPETGSSGNTIYF. The CDR3, as DNA: TGTGCCAGCAGCCCGGAAACAGGGAGCTCTGGAAACACCATATATTTT.

The sample holds many counts of this clonotype. Here the CDR3 reads CGVRADTTDTQYF. The CDR3 nucleotides read TGTGGGGTCCGAGCGGATACCACAGATACGCAGTATTTT. The chain recombines TRBV10-3 with TRBJ2-3, with a weak D call TRBD2 (5 bases). The CDR3 has 13 residues. CDR1 is ENHRY and CDR2 is SYGVKD in the germline V gene.

This clonotype has more than one count but fewer than ten. CDR3 sequence reads: CSAPQGNSNQPQHF. Here the CDR3 DNA reads TGCAGTGCCCCGCAGGGGAATAGCAATCAGCCCCAGCATTTT. This chain links TRBV20-1 with TRBJ1-5; D might be TRBD1 (6 bases). Germline lookup yields CDR1 DFQATT and CDR2 SNEGSKA (reference sequence). The V and J ends lost 6 bases and 0 bases respectively, with 12 bases between them. This CDR3 contains 14 residues.

This clonotype was recorded at least ten times. The chain carries TRBV7-9 and TRBJ1-1; D ambiguous. CDR3 length equals 12 residues. V was pared by 2 bases and J by 3 bases, with 4 bases between. Germline V gene lookup returns CDR1 SEHNR and CDR2 FQNEAQ (reference sequence). The CDR3 coding sequence is TGTGCCAGCAGCTTACCCTACACTGAAGCTTTCTTT. Translating gives CASSLPYTEAFF.

The chain has TRBV11-3 and TRBJ2-7, with 7 bases lining up with TRBD2. The CDR3 has 15 amino acids. V shed 5 bases, J shed 4 bases, and the junction held 11 bases outside the gene matches. The germline V gene encodes CDR1 SGHNT and CDR2 YENEEA. CDR3 coding DNA: TGTGCCAGCAGCGGCCCGGGGCAGGGAGGGTACGAGCAGTACTTC. The encoded protein is CASSGPGQGGYEQYF.

This clonotype showed up just a few times. V and J are TRBV27 and TRBJ2-7, with D uncertain. Per germline, CDR1 MNHEY and CDR2 SMNVEV (reference sequence). The CDR3 consists of 14 residues. Deletions cut 4 bases from V and 3 bases from J, with 13 bases between. This CDR3 reads CASSSRGTFYEQYF. CDR3 sequence (DNA): TGTGCCAGCAGTTCTCGAGGAACCTTCTACGAGCAGTACTTC.

This clonotype was seen repeatedly, ten times or more. The rearrangement links TRBV5-1 to TRBJ2-7; D is uncertain. Germline loops: CDR1 SGHRS, CDR2 YFSETQ. V was trimmed by 0 bases and J by 2 bases, leaving 9 bases between them. The CDR3 sequence is 14 residues long. The CDR3 coding sequence is TGCGCCAGCAGCTTGGGCAGCACTACCTACGAGCAGTACTTC. The encoded protein is CASSLGSTTYEQYF.

This clonotype was found a few times. As DNA, the CDR3 is TGCAGTGCTCCGAGGGGGGAGGCCTATGGCTACACCTTC. It specifies CSAPRGEAYGYTF. V gene TRBV20-1 combines with J gene TRBJ1-2; maybe TRBD1 (6 bases). V was trimmed by 5 bases and J by 4 bases, leaving 14 bases between them. There are 13 residues in the CDR3. Germline assignment: CDR1 DFQATT and CDR2 SNEGSKA (reference sequence).

The chain couples TRBV7-9 to TRBJ2-2, with 8 bases that match TRBD2. Germline-derived CDR1 and CDR2 are SEHNR and FQNEAQ (reference sequence). This CDR3 has 15 amino acids. The ends lost 4 bases at V and 5 bases at J; junction bases unmatched: 6. DNA of the CDR3: TGTGCCAGCAGCTCGGCGGGGGGAAGTACCGGGGAGCTGTTTTTT. Amino acids: CASSSAGGSTGELFF.

The chain combines TRBV30 with TRBJ1-2, with D possibly matching TRBD1 (6 bases). The CDR3 covers 11 residues. Germline V CDR1 and CDR2: GTSNPN, SVGIG (reference sequence). CDR3 amino acids: CAGGRRYGYTF. CDR3 sequence (DNA): TGTGCAGGGGGACGGCGGTATGGCTACACCTTC.

In DNA, the CDR3 is TGTGCCAGCTCACCCGGAAGACAGATTGGCTACACCTTC. It specifies CASSPGRQIGYTF. The chain has TRBV18 and TRBJ1-2, with a weak D call TRBD1 (5 bases). The length of the CDR3 is 13 residues. Germline V gene sequence: CDR1 KGHSH, CDR2 LQKENI. V lost 3 bases and J lost 7, with 12 bases in between.

There are a few counts of this clonotype. The rearrangement joins TRBV6-6 to TRBJ1-1; D is uncertain. CDR1 and CDR2 (germline): MNHNY, SVGAGI (reference sequence). This CDR3 is built from 13 residues. V lost 0 bases, J lost 8 bases, and 10 bases lay in between. CDR3 nucleotide sequence: TGTGCCAGCAGTTACTCTCGCCTGTGGGAAGCTTTCTTT. The encoded protein is CASSYSRLWEAFF.

The table lists this clonotype with many counts. V is TRBV20-1 and J is TRBJ2-6, with D perhaps TRBD2 (6 bases). Germline CDR1 is DFQATT and CDR2 is SNEGSKA (reference sequence). The CDR3 runs to 17 residues. Deletions cut 6 bases from V and 1 base from J, with 19 bases between. The CDR3 sequence: CSAGIPLRGSGANVLTF. The CDR3 DNA sequence: TGCAGTGCCGGGATCCCTCTTCGGGGGTCTGGGGCCAACGTCCTGACTTTC.

A few counts support this clonotype. The chain joins TRBV14 to TRBJ2-3; 8 nucleotides align to TRBD2. V shed 4 bases and J 6 bases; nucleotides not matched to a gene: 6. Germline lookup yields CDR1 SGHDN and CDR2 FVKESK. CDR3 size: 14 residues. The CDR3 region has the DNA TGTGCCAGCAGCCCAATTAGCGGGGTCGATACGCAGTATTTT. It is translated as CASSPISGVDTQYF.

In its sample, this clonotype was seen a few times. The CDR3 nucleotides read TGTGCCAGCAGTCCCATGGCTCGTGGTAATTCACCCCTCCACTTT. This codes for CASSPMARGNSPLHF. This chain uses TRBV3-1 with TRBJ1-6; no definite D call. The V and J ends lost 6 bases and 6 bases respectively, with 15 bases between them. The germline CDR1 and CDR2 sequences are LGHDT and YNNKEL (reference sequence). CDR3 size: 15 residues.

This clonotype was counted many times. The chain couples TRBV6-1 to TRBJ2-3; 14 positions match TRBD2. Unmatched junction bases numbered 5, after V lost 4 bases and J lost 5 bases. The CDR3 spans 16 residues. Per germline, CDR1 MNHNS and CDR2 SASEGT. CDR3 nucleotides: TGTGCCAGCAGTGCGACTAGCGGGGGGGCCTTAGATACGCAGTATTTT. Translated: CASSATSGGALDTQYF.

Many counts were recorded for this clonotype. The chain uses TRBV7-6 and TRBJ1-1, with D possibly matching TRBD1 (5 bases). The germline V and J ends were trimmed by 2 bases and 4 bases, with 14 bases remaining between them. This CDR3 has 15 amino acids. The V gene's germline CDR1 is SGHVS and CDR2 FNYEAQ. The DNA of the CDR3 is TGTGCCAGCAGCTTAAGAGGCCAGGGAGCCACTGAAGCTTTCTTT. Amino acids: CASSLRGQGATEAFF.

The chain links TRBV18 to TRBJ2-7; D is unresolved. The germline V and J ends were trimmed by 2 bases and 6 bases, with 11 bases remaining between them. Germline values: CDR1 KGHSH, CDR2 LQKENI. The CDR3 extends over 13 amino acids. The CDR3 sequence: CASSPDPSGEQYF. The DNA for the CDR3 is TGTGCCAGCTCACCAGACCCATCGGGCGAGCAGTACTTC.

Here the CDR3 DNA reads TGCAGTGCTAGAGCGCCTGACAGGGGGACCCCCCCCTACGAGCAGTACTTC. Its protein is CSARAPDRGTPPYEQYF. The chain combines TRBV20-1 with TRBJ2-7; 9 positions match TRBD1. The CDR3 spans 17 residues. In germline, CDR1 is DFQATT, CDR2 SNEGSKA (reference sequence). V lost 1 base to trimming and J lost 2 bases; unmatched junction nucleotides: 12.

This clonotype was seen only a few times. The chain recombines TRBV4-3 with TRBJ2-3, with TRBD2 matching 7 bases. Germline V gene sequence: CDR1 LGHNA, CDR2 YSLEER. V shed 1 base and J 4 bases; nucleotides not matched to a gene: 5. This CDR3 is 15 amino acids long. The CDR3 loop is CASSQGTRIPDTQYF. The CDR3 nucleotides read TGCGCCAGCAGCCAAGGGACTAGAATCCCAGATACGCAGTATTTT.

The chain recombines TRBV4-2 with TRBJ2-7; D not resolved. This CDR3 is built from 14 residues. V was pared by 5 bases and J by 2 bases, with 13 bases between. Germline V gene lookup returns CDR1 LGHNA and CDR2 YNFKEQ. The CDR3 DNA follows: TGTGCCAGCAGCGAGAGCACTACCGCCTACGAGCAGTACTTC. As protein: CASSESTTAYEQYF.

This clonotype appeared a few times. The chain carries TRBV6-2 or TRBV6-3 and TRBJ1-2, with D possibly matching TRBD1 (5 bases). Deletions cut 2 bases from V and 4 bases from J, with 17 bases between. CDR1 is MNHEY, CDR2 SVGEGT, per germline. This CDR3 has 16 residues. This CDR3 reads CASSYAEGSRTYGYTF. The CDR3 nucleotides are TGTGCCAGCAGTTACGCGGAGGGGAGTCGGACCTATGGCTACACCTTC.

This sequence joins TRBV20-1 and TRBJ2-1; D is ambiguous. Per the germline V gene, CDR1 is DFQATT and CDR2 is SNEGSKA (reference sequence). The CDR3 contains 10 residues. The germline V and J ends were trimmed by 2 bases and 10 bases, with 6 bases remaining between them. The CDR3 DNA follows: TGCAGTGCTAGAATAGTGGAGCAGTTCTTC. Amino acid sequence: CSARIVEQFF.

In its sample, this clonotype was seen many times. This chain joins TRBV7-2 and TRBJ1-5; no firm D call. V was trimmed by 0 bases and J by 4 bases, leaving 7 bases between them. Per germline, CDR1 SGHTA and CDR2 FQGNSA. The CDR3 loop spans 14 amino acids. The CDR3 region has the DNA TGTGCCAGCAGCTTAGCTACAGTTAATCAGCCCCAGCATTTT. Translating gives CASSLATVNQPQHF. The whole variable domain, filled in from reference TRBV7-2 and TRBJ1-5, reads GAGVSQSPSNKVTEKGKDVELRCDPISGHTALYWYRQSLGQGLEFLIYFQGNSAPDKSGLPSDRFSAERTGGSVSTLTIQRTQQEDSAVYLCASSLATVNQPQHFGDGTRLSIL.

The rearrangement uses TRBV4-3 and TRBJ2-3; D possibly uses TRBD1 or TRBD2 (5 bases each). The germline CDR1 and CDR2 sequences are LGHNA and YSLEER. The V gene lost 1 base and the J gene lost 4 bases, with 12 bases spanning the gap. This CDR3 comprises 15 residues. DNA for the CDR3: TGCGCCAGCAGCCAAGGGGGGTCCGCGGCAGATACGCAGTATTTT. Residues: CASSQGGSAADTQYF.